A selection of T cell receptor beta chains follows, all from one sample in a study of blood T cell repertoires in COVID-19. The method was immunoSEQ multiplex PCR; TCRdb's version includes in-frame clones alone and lacks a portion of them. Among 320,000 or so clones listed, roughly 87% were seen once. The material sequenced was PBMCs or T cells enriched from blood (not recorded which). The source is a woman in her 30s who had recovered from COVID-19. Each CDR3 is given with its conserved first and last residue. The D gene is left open where the match is weak. Only some rows state a clone size, as once, few, many or a class for expanded clones.

D gene | J gene | V gene | clone size | CDR3 protein | CDR3 DNA
TRBD2 | TRBJ2-2 | TRBV4-2 | - | CASSQDWGGNTGELFF | TGTGCCAGCAGCCAAGATTGGGGGGGTAACACCGGGGAGCTGTTTTTT
TRBD1 | TRBJ1-4 | TRBV28 | once | CASSSPGQGKEKLFF | TGTGCCAGCAGCTCCCCGGGACAGGGGAAAGAAAAACTGTTTTTT
TRBD1 | TRBJ2-5 | TRBV5-6 | - | CASSPWDSLLGTQYF | TGTGCCAGCAGCCCCTGGGACAGCCTGTTAGGGACCCAGTACTTC
- | TRBJ1-1 | TRBV19 | - | CASRPYGGSTEAFF | TGTGCCAGTCGCCCTTACGGGGGTAGTACTGAAGCTTTCTTT
- | TRBJ2-3 | TRBV11-2 | - | CASSLNGLPSTDTQYF | TGTGCCAGCAGCTTAAACGGACTCCCTAGCACAGATACGCAGTATTTT
TRBD1 | TRBJ1-1 | TRBV6-5 | once | CASRDRAITEAFF | TGTGCCAGCAGGGACAGGGCTATCACTGAAGCTTTCTTT
- | TRBJ1-4 | TRBV2 | - | CASSEARNEKLFF | TGTGCCAGCAGTGAAGCTAGAAATGAAAAACTGTTTTTT
TRBD1 | TRBJ2-1 | TRBV30 | few | CALGQASSYNEQFF | TGTGCCTTGGGACAGGCGAGCTCCTACAATGAGCAGTTCTTC
- | TRBJ2-7 | TRBV5-1 | - | CASSLVRGGEQYF | TGCGCCAGCAGCTTGGTCAGGGGTGGCGAGCAGTACTTC
- | TRBJ1-2 | TRBV2 | few | CASNGELVNYGYTF | TGTGCCAGCAATGGTGAATTAGTTAACTATGGCTACACCTTC
- | TRBJ1-1 | TRBV18 | - | CASSPPLGAGTEAFF | TGTGCCAGCTCACCACCGTTAGGTGCGGGGACTGAAGCTTTCTTT
TRBD1 | TRBJ2-2 | TRBV6-5 | few | CASSSSGTGRSGELFF | TGTGCCAGCAGTTCCTCCGGGACAGGGCGGTCCGGGGAGCTGTTTTTT
TRBD1 | TRBJ1-1 | TRBV24-1 | many | CATSEGTGSATEAFF | TGTGCCACCAGTGAGGGGACAGGGTCGGCCACTGAAGCTTTCTTT
- | TRBJ1-1 | TRBV20-1 | - | CSASDPGTGNTEAFF | TGCAGTGCTAGTGACCCCGGGACTGGGAACACTGAAGCTTTCTTT
TRBD1 | TRBJ1-5 | TRBV30 | - | CAWSGGQGNQPQHF | TGTGCCTGGAGTGGGGGACAGGGCAATCAGCCCCAGCATTTT
TRBD1 | TRBJ2-5 | TRBV3-1/TRBV3-2 | - | CASSQGPGTAISRTQYF | TGTGCCAGCAGCCAAGGCCCCGGGACAGCAATTTCGCGTACCCAGTACTTC
TRBD1 | TRBJ1-1 | TRBV9 | - | CASSGTGRTEAFF | TGTGCCAGCAGCGGGACAGGGCGAACTGAAGCTTTCTTT
- | TRBJ1-2 | TRBV29-1 | - | CMTKANYGYTF | TGCATGACAAAAGCTAACTATGGCTACACCTTC
TRBD1 | TRBJ1-2 | TRBV15 | few | CATSRESRQGGFTF | TGTGCCACCAGCAGGGAATCCCGACAGGGTGGATTCACCTTC
- | TRBJ2-3 | TRBV5-1 | - | CASSLGLALGTDTQYF | TGCGCCAGCAGCTTGGGATTAGCTCTCGGTACAGATACGCAGTATTTT
TRBD1 | TRBJ2-5 | TRBV28 | - | CASSPRQGSETQYF | TGTGCCAGCAGTCCAAGACAGGGGTCCGAGACCCAGTACTTC
- | TRBJ2-7 | TRBV4-3 | - | CASSQDLASGGGPPYEQYF | TGCGCCAGCAGCCAAGATCTCGCGTCGGGCGGGGGCCCTCCCTACGAGCAGTACTTC
TRBD1 | TRBJ2-3 | TRBV15 | - | CATSIRQGASTDTQYF | TGTGCCACCAGCATCCGACAGGGCGCGAGCACAGATACGCAGTATTTT
TRBD1 | TRBJ1-1 | TRBV29-1 | - | CSVETGLNTEAFF | TGCAGCGTTGAGACAGGGCTGAACACTGAAGCTTTCTTT
TRBD1 | TRBJ1-6 | TRBV18 | - | CASSPQRQGDSPLHF | TGTGCCAGCTCACCCCAGAGACAGGGGGACTCACCCCTCCACTTT
- | TRBJ1-1 | TRBV7-9 | once | CASSFLGGEAFF | TGTGCCAGCAGCTTTCTGGGAGGTGAAGCTTTCTTT
- | TRBJ1-1 | TRBV5-5 | - | CASSFTGNTEAFF | TGTGCCAGCAGCTTTACGGGAAACACTGAAGCTTTCTTT
- | TRBJ1-5 | TRBV5-5 | - | CASSLGQLDNQPQHF | TGTGCCAGCAGCCTCGGACAGCTAGATAATCAGCCCCAGCATTTT
TRBD1 | TRBJ2-7 | TRBV18 | - | CASSPRQGASEQYF | TGTGCCAGCTCACCAAGGCAGGGGGCGAGTGAGCAGTACTTC
- | TRBJ1-5 | TRBV19 | - | CASSISILRARDNQPQHF | TGTGCCAGTAGTATAAGTATTTTGAGGGCCCGCGACAATCAGCCCCAGCATTTT